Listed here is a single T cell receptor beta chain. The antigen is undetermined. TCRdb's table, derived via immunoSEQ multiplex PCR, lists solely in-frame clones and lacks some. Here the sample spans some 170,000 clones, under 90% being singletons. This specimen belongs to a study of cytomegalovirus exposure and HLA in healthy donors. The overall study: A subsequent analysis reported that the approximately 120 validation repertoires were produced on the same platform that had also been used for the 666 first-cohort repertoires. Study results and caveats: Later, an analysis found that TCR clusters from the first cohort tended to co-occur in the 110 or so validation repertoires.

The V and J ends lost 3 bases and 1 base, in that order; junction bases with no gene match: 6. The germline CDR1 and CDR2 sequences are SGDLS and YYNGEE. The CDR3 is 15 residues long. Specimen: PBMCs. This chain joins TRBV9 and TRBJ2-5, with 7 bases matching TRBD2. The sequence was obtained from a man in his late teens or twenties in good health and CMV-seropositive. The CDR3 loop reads CASSAGTKPQETQYF. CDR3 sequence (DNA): TGTGCCAGCAGCGCCGGGACTAAACCCCAAGAGACCCAGTACTTC.